Following are 23 T cell receptor beta chains from one sample sequenced in a study of T cell changes during pregnancy in multiple sclerosis. Assay used: immunoSEQ multiplex PCR; TCRdb lists only in-frame clones, some missing. The table lists over 50,000 clones, around 90% of them singletons. Here the sequenced sample was peripheral blood, taken in the first trimester of pregnancy. The receptor source for this set is a female donor in good health, enrolled as a control in a pregnancy study.

A remark on this clone: The junction and the germline gene differ at one end; a read error may be behind it. This rearrangement joins TRBV7-2 to TRBJ1-1; D is possibly TRBD1 (5 bases). Germline V gives CDR1 SGHTA, CDR2 FQGNSA. CDR3 length equals 13 residues. CDR3 coding DNA: TGTGCCAGCAGCTTAGCGGCGGGGGGGTATGGACTCTTT. It codes for CASSLAAGGYGLF. Full variable domain (rest looked up from reference TRBV7-2 and TRBJ1-1): GAGVSQSPSNKVTEKGKDVELRCDPISGHTALYWYRQSLGQGLEFLIYFQGNSAPDKSGLPSDRFSAERTGGSVSTLTIQRTQQEDSAVYLCASSLAAGGYGLFGQGTRLTVV.

The rearrangement uses TRBV7-2 and TRBJ2-7; D possibly corresponds to TRBD2 (6 bases). V lost 5 bases and J 4 bases, leaving 18 bases between the germline ends. The CDR3 totals 15 residues. Germline CDR1 reads SGHTA; CDR2 reads FQGNSA. The CDR3 DNA is TGTGCCAGCAGCGCCAGCCGCGGGATTAGGTACGAGCAGTACTTC. This translates into CASSASRGIRYEQYF.

This clone has more than one count but fewer than ten. This chain uses TRBV9 with TRBJ1-1; TRBD1 aligns across 7 bases. This CDR3 is 14 amino acids long. Germline V gives CDR1 SGDLS, CDR2 YYNGEE. The V segment lost 4 bases and the J segment 1 base; nucleotides outside the gene matches: 4. The CDR3 here is CASSYGTENTEAFF. DNA for the CDR3: TGTGCCAGCAGCTATGGGACAGAGAACACTGAAGCTTTCTTT.

The CDR3 nucleotides are TGTGCCAGCAGCTTGGGGGCCGGAGAGACCCAGTACTTC. Encoded protein: CASSLGAGETQYF. The V call is TRBV7-9, the J call TRBJ2-5, with D perhaps matching TRBD1 (6 bases). Trimming took 3 bases from V and 4 from J, leaving 9 bases between them. The CDR3 is 13 amino acids. Germline V gene data show CDR1 as SEHNR and CDR2 as FQNEAQ (reference sequence).

The chain uses TRBV4-3 and TRBJ2-3; 9 positions agree with TRBD2. The germline gives CDR1 LGHNA, CDR2 YSLEER. The CDR3 extends over 15 amino acids. V dropped 4 bases and J dropped 5; count of bases not matched to a gene: 7. The CDR3: CASSRRASGEDTQYF. The CDR3 region has the DNA TGCGCCAGCAGCCGGAGGGCTAGCGGGGAAGATACGCAGTATTTT.

CDR3 sequence: CASSLGTSGGADEQYF. The CDR3 bases are TGTGCCAGCAGCTTAGGGACTAGCGGGGGGGCCGACGAGCAGTACTTC. V usage is TRBV11-3 and J usage is TRBJ2-7; TRBD2 agrees at 15 bases. The germline V gene encodes CDR1 SGHNT and CDR2 YENEEA. This CDR3 contains 16 residues. Trimming took 1 base from V and 5 from J; bases not matched to a gene: 3. Filled out from reference TRBV11-3 and TRBJ2-7, the complete variable domain reads EAGVVQSPRYKIIEKKQPVAFWCNPISGHNTLYWYLQNLGQGPELLIRYENEEAVDDSQLPKDRFSAERLKGVDSTLKIQPAELGDSAVYLCASSLGTSGGADEQYFGPGTRLTVT.

CDR3 protein: CASGHDYEQYF. The CDR3 nucleotides are TGTGCCAGCGGCCACGACTACGAGCAGTACTTC. The chain combines TRBV11-1 with TRBJ2-7; D is unresolved. Germline CDR1 is SGHAT and CDR2 is FQDESV (reference sequence). V lost 8 bases to trimming and J lost 3 bases, with 8 bases between them. This CDR3 comprises 11 residues.

V and J are TRBV7-3 and TRBJ2-1; 14 nucleotides match TRBD2. The length of the CDR3 is 15 residues. V shed 5 bases, J shed 8 bases, and the junction held 5 bases outside the gene matches. Per the germline V gene, CDR1 is SGHTA and CDR2 is FQGTGA. The CDR3 DNA follows: TGTGCCAGCAGCCCAAGACTAGCGGGGGGGGATGAGCAGTTCTTC. Protein product: CASSPRLAGGDEQFF.

This chain links TRBV9 with TRBJ1-1; D perhaps matches TRBD1 (5 bases). V was cut by 4 bases and J by 7 bases, with 20 bases left in between. CDR1 SGDLS and CDR2 YYNGEE come from the germline V gene. The CDR3 consists of 15 residues. Here the CDR3 DNA reads TGTGCCAGCAGCAAAGGGGCAGGGAAATTCAGTGAAGCTTTCTTT. This sequence encodes CASSKGAGKFSEAFF.

The chain is built from TRBV5-1 and TRBJ2-4; D is undetermined. The CDR3 consists of 13 residues. V was pared by 1 base and J by 6 bases, with 8 bases between. From germline, CDR1 is SGHRS and CDR2 YFSETQ. The CDR3 sequence: CASSLSIGNIQYF. CDR3 bases: TGCGCCAGCAGCTTGTCTATTGGAAACATTCAGTACTTC.

V usage is TRBV15 and J usage is TRBJ2-3, with D hard to call. V was pared by 4 bases and J by 0 bases, with 17 bases between. Germline CDR1 and CDR2: LNHNV and YYDKDF (reference sequence). This CDR3 has 17 amino acids. In DNA, the CDR3 is TGTGCCACCAGCACCCCTACGGAGTCCTCTAGCACAGATACGCAGTATTTT. The encoded protein is CATSTPTESSSTDTQYF.

This clone has a single count. The chain uses TRBV11-3 and TRBJ2-5, with 8 bases aligning to TRBD2. Looked up from germline, CDR1 is SGHNT and CDR2 is YENEEA. The CDR3 runs 12 residues. V was pared by 6 bases and J by 5 bases, with 2 bases of the junction left unmatched. The CDR3 sequence is CASSRGGETQYF. The CDR3, as DNA: TGTGCCAGCAGTCGGGGGGGGGAGACCCAGTACTTC.

The CDR3 coding sequence is TGTGCCAGCAGCCCCGGACAGGGGGAAGGAAACACCATATATTTT. Translated, it gives CASSPGQGEGNTIYF. The chain employs TRBV11-3 and TRBJ1-3; 10 bases map to TRBD1. V shed 5 bases, J shed 4 bases, and the junction held 5 bases outside the gene matches. The CDR3 consists of 15 residues. Germline V gene data show CDR1 as SGHNT and CDR2 as YENEEA.

The chain links TRBV29-1 to TRBJ2-2, with 7 bases lining up with TRBD1. Germline V gene lookup returns CDR1 SQVTM and CDR2 ANQGSEA. The J segment lost 4 bases and the V segment lost 4 bases, leaving 12 bases of the junction unmatched. This CDR3 has 16 amino acids. The CDR3 DNA reads TGCAGCGTTGGTGAGAGAGGGGGCTGGGGCACCGGGGAGCTGTTTTTT. It yields the protein CSVGERGGWGTGELFF.

This sequence joins TRBV4-2 and TRBJ1-5; maybe TRBD1 (6 bases). The germline gives CDR1 LGHNA, CDR2 YNFKEQ. V shed 0 bases and J shed 7 bases, with 16 bases lying between them. The CDR3 covers 16 residues. CDR3 protein: CASSQDRGGGGQPQHF. The CDR3 DNA is TGTGCCAGCAGCCAAGACCGGGGAGGGGGGGGGCAGCCCCAGCATTTT.

The chain couples TRBV5-4 to TRBJ2-5; 7 bases map to TRBD2. V shed 2 bases, J shed 1 base, and the junction held 8 bases outside the gene matches. Germline V CDR1 and CDR2: SGHNT, YYREEE (reference sequence). This CDR3 spans 16 amino acids. In nucleotides, the CDR3 is TGTGCCAGCAGCTTCATGGCTAGCGGACTCCAAGAGACCCAGTACTTC. It translates to CASSFMASGLQETQYF. Full variable domain (remainder filled in from reference TRBV5-4 and TRBJ2-5): ETGVTQSPTHLIKTRGQQVTLRCSSQSGHNTVSWYQQALGQGPQFIFQYYREEENGRGNFPPRFSGLQFPNYSSELNVNALELDDSALYLCASSFMASGLQETQYFGPGTRLLVL.

This chain connects TRBV5-6 to TRBJ1-5; weak D call: TRBD1 (5 bases). Trimming left V 2 bases short and J 11 bases short, with 17 bases between. The V gene's germline CDR1 is SGHDT and CDR2 YYEEEE. This CDR3 is 14 amino acids long. The CDR3 DNA reads TGTGCCAGCAGCTTATATTCCAATTCGGGGGCCCAGCATTTT. Its translation is CASSLYSNSGAQHF.

The chain uses TRBV10-3 and TRBJ2-2, with D possibly TRBD1 on 5 matching bases. Trimming cost V 8 bases and J 1 base, with 5 bases left between them. Germline V gene data show CDR1 as ENHRY and CDR2 as SYGVKD. The CDR3 is made up of 12 amino acids. The CDR3 protein is CAIQGNTGELFF. For the CDR3, the DNA is TGTGCCATCCAGGGGAACACCGGGGAGCTGTTTTTT.

The chain employs TRBV30 and TRBJ1-6, with D maybe TRBD1 (6 bases). Germline V gene lookup returns CDR1 GTSNPN and CDR2 SVGIG (reference sequence). The ends were cut back, 3 bases at V and 7 bases at J, with 16 bases in the middle. This CDR3 is built from 15 residues. This CDR3 reads CAWRPGTFKNSPLHF. As DNA, the CDR3 is TGTGCCTGGAGGCCCGGGACATTCAAAAATTCACCCCTCCACTTT.

The genes are TRBV30 and TRBJ1-5; TRBD1 matches at 8 bases. Unmatched junction bases numbered 2, after V lost 1 base and J lost 0 bases. Germline lookup yields CDR1 GTSNPN and CDR2 SVGIG (reference sequence). This CDR3 contains 15 residues. The CDR3 reads CAWSGGQGSNQPQHF. Written as DNA, the CDR3 is TGTGCCTGGAGTGGCGGACAGGGTAGCAATCAGCCCCAGCATTTT.

V gene TRBV7-9 combines with J gene TRBJ2-1; tentatively, D is TRBD1 (5 bases). The germline CDR1 and CDR2 sequences are SEHNR and FQNEAQ (reference sequence). Trimming shortened V by 1 base and J by 8 bases, and 18 bases separated the two germline ends. CDR3 length: 16 amino acids. CDR3: CASSLVTGPSADEQFF. CDR3 coding DNA: TGTGCCAGCAGCTTAGTAACAGGACCATCAGCCGATGAGCAGTTCTTC.

The CDR3 loop is CASSYQGNQPQHF. The CDR3, as DNA: TGTGCCAGCAGCTACCAGGGGAATCAGCCCCAGCATTTT. The chain couples TRBV25-1 to TRBJ1-5; a possible D gene is TRBD1 (6 bases). In germline, CDR1 is MGHDK, CDR2 SYGVNS. V was clipped by 6 bases and J by 4 bases, with 10 bases between them. There are 13 residues in the CDR3.

The sample holds a few counts of this clone. V gene TRBV9 combines with J gene TRBJ1-1; no clear D gene. Per germline, CDR1 SGDLS and CDR2 YYNGEE. The CDR3 has 13 amino acids. V was pared by 0 bases and J by 8 bases, with 11 bases between. The CDR3 reads CASSVAGVGEAFF. The CDR3 DNA reads as TGTGCCAGCAGCGTAGCGGGTGTCGGGGAAGCTTTCTTT.